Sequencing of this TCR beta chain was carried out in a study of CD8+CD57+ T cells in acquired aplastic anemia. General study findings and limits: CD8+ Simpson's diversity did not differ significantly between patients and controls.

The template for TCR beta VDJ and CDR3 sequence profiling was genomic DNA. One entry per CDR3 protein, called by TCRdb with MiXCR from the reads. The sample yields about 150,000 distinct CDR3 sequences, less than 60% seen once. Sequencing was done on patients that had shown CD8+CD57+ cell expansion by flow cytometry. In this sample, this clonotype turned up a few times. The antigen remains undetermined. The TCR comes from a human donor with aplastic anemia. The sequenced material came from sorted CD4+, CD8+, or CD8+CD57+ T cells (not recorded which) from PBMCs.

CDR3 nucleotide sequence: TGTGCCAGCAGTTACTCGTATCGGGACAGGGATGCTAGTAGCTATGGCTACACCTTC. This sequence encodes CASSYSYRDRDASSYGYTF. This sequence joins TRBV6-2 or TRBV6-3 and TRBJ1-2; 9 nucleotides align to TRBD1. CDR1 is MNHEY and CDR2 is SVGEGT in the germline V gene. The CDR3 has 19 amino acids. V lost 0 bases to trimming and J lost 4 bases; unmatched junction nucleotides: 15.